This TCR beta chain was captured by sequencing in a study of blood T cell repertoires in COVID-19. The overall study: PBMCs, B-cell-depleted T cells, or T cells provided the cDNA or gDNA that made up the material.

The age range of participants was about 18 to 95 years, with residence in fewer than 25 US areas. Up to 2 weeks before entering the study, exposed participants had met a COVID-19 case. Authors' processing steps: Nucleated cell counts were estimated from reference gene primer amplification. Sequencing used immunoSEQ multiplex PCR; TCRdb keeps in-frame clones, though not all of them. V, J and clone size derive from that table, while D and trimming were established from the DNA sequence. This sample has around 250,000 clones, with roughly 88% found just once. Per germline, CDR1 MNHEY and CDR2 SVGAGI. This CDR3 has 12 residues. Trimming removed 6 bases from V and 11 bases from J; junction bases left unmatched: 6.

The sequenced material came from PBMCs or T cells enriched from blood (not recorded which). V gene TRBV6-5 combines with J gene TRBJ1-1; TRBD1 matches at 10 bases. The receptor was derived from a woman in her forties who had been exposed to COVID-19. The CDR3: CASSKDRGRAFF. CDR3 sequence (DNA): TGTGCCAGCAGCAAAGACAGGGGGCGGGCTTTCTTT.